Shown below are 20 T cell receptor beta chains from a single sample sequenced in a study of blood T cells in healthy people across ages (dated by TCRdb to the mid-2010s). Library preparation was by 5' RACE. TCRdb shows the sequencer as Illumina HiSeq 2500. A second PCR of about 6 to 11 cycles was run with a J-beta primer mix and a sample-barcoded 5' primer. Through fastp at Q25 and MiXCR, TCRdb rebuilt clones from the public reads, retaining in-frame beta chains. Rows are combined by CDR3 protein, so each entry shows the most common genes and DNA. The sample has 1.5 million to 2 million distinct CDR3 sequences on record, roughly 49% of them singletons. 2% to 2.5% of the sample comes from the top ten. The sequenced material came from blood. All receptors derive from a woman in her thirties or forties in good health.

This clonotype was recorded many times. This sequence joins TRBV5-1 and TRBJ2-1; D might be TRBD2 (6 bases). CDR3 length equals 11 residues. Germline V gene data show CDR1 as SGHRS and CDR2 as YFSETQ. Trimming left V 4 bases short and J 9 bases short, with 8 bases between. The CDR3 DNA reads as TGCGCCAGCAGCCCGGGGGTTGAGCAGTTCTTC. The encoded protein is CASSPGVEQFF.

The V call is TRBV28, the J call TRBJ2-7, with 8 bases identical to TRBD1. The J call is uncertain, as TRBJ2-5 better fits the DNA end. The germline gives CDR1 MDHEN, CDR2 SYDVKM. CDR3 length: 17 amino acids. CDR3 DNA: TGTGCCAGCAGATTCCTCAGGACAGGGCAAACCGGAGAGACCCAGTACTTC. This sequence encodes CASRFLRTGQTGETQYF.

The chain carries TRBV28 and TRBJ2-7, with TRBD2 as a possible D gene (6 bases). From germline, CDR1 is MDHEN and CDR2 SYDVKM. The CDR3 consists of 15 residues. V dropped 4 bases and J dropped 1 base, with 14 bases sitting between them. CDR3: CASSSYSGKSYEQYF. As DNA, the CDR3 is TGTGCCAGCAGTTCCTATAGCGGAAAATCCTACGAGCAGTACTTC.

This clonotype occurred a few times. The chain combines TRBV7-2 with TRBJ2-3, with D uncertain. This CDR3 is built from 14 residues. The germline gives CDR1 SGHTA, CDR2 FQGNSA. Trimming cost V 3 bases and J 9 bases, with 16 bases left between them. The CDR3 DNA is TGTGCCAGCAGCTTCGCTTCATCCGCGGCCACGCAGTATTTT. Its translation is CASSFASSAATQYF.

The gene calls are TRBV4-3 and TRBJ1-2, with 7 bases aligning to TRBD1. Germline trimming cut 0 bases from V and 2 bases from J; bases unmatched to any gene: 15. The germline gives CDR1 LGHNA, CDR2 YSLEER. CDR3 length: 19 amino acids. CDR3 DNA sequence: TGCGCCAGCAGCCAAGATATGAGCCGGGGGCTACAGGGGAACTATGGCTACACCTTC. Protein sequence: CASSQDMSRGLQGNYGYTF.

In this sample, this clonotype turned up a few times. CDR3 bases: TGTGCCAGCAGTCCGCTTAGCGGGCCTGCCGGGAGCTCCTACGAGCAGTACTTC. Translating gives CASSPLSGPAGSSYEQYF. The chain uses TRBV6-1 and TRBJ2-7; 7 bases line up with TRBD2. The CDR3 sequence is 18 residues long. The germline CDR1 and CDR2 sequences are MNHNS and SASEGT. The junction had 16 bases not matched to a gene; V was cut back by 5 bases and J by 0 bases.

The V and J genes are TRBV28 and TRBJ1-4, with D uncertain. Germline V lookup: CDR1 MDHEN, CDR2 SYDVKM. V was trimmed by 4 bases and J by 0 bases, leaving 6 bases between them. CDR3 length equals 14 residues. CDR3 nucleotides: TGTGCCAGCAGTTACCATGCAACTAATGAAAAACTGTTTTTT. Protein sequence: CASSYHATNEKLFF.

As concerns this clonotype: Mismatch with germline at one junction end may stem from a read error. This chain links TRBV27 with TRBJ2-3; 7 nucleotides agree with TRBD1. The length of the CDR3 is 16 residues. CDR1 is MNHEY, CDR2 SMNVEV, per germline (reference sequence). In nucleotides, the CDR3 is TGTGCCAGTCTAAAGGGGGCTGCCTTTGGCACAGCTACGCAGTATTTT. Translated: CASLKGAAFGTATQYF.

This chain uses TRBV7-8 with TRBJ1-2, with TRBD1 matching 7 bases. Trimming at V came to 8 bases and at J to 8 bases, leaving 5 bases not matched to a gene. Germline loops: CDR1 SGHVS, CDR2 FQNEAQ. The CDR3 sequence is 11 residues long. As DNA, the CDR3 is TGTGCCAGCCAGACAGGGAGCGGCTACACCTTC. Its translation: CASQTGSGYTF. Full variable domain (outside the CDR3, taken from reference TRBV7-8 and TRBJ1-2): GAGVSQSPRYKVAKRGQDVALRCDPISGHVSLFWYQQALGQGPEFLTYFQNEAQLDKSGLPSDRFFAERPEGSVSTLKIQRTQQEDSAVYLCASQTGSGYTFGSGTRLTVV.

The CDR3 nucleotides are TGCAGTGCCACTAGGAGGGGGCGCGTTGGACTGGCTGAAGCTTTCTTT. Its protein is CSATRRGRVGLAEAFF. V usage is TRBV20-1 and J usage is TRBJ1-1, with 7 bases identical to TRBD1. The germline CDR1 and CDR2 sequences are DFQATT and SNEGSKA (reference sequence). This CDR3 has 16 amino acids. V dropped 6 bases and J dropped 6; count of bases not matched to a gene: 19.

The chain combines TRBV20-1 with TRBJ1-2; D call uncertain. Trimming removed 2 bases at V and 2 bases at J, with 15 bases between. The CDR3 is made up of 15 amino acids. In germline, CDR1 is DFQATT, CDR2 SNEGSKA (reference sequence). The CDR3: CSARFPALANYGYTF. CDR3 in DNA: TGCAGTGCTAGATTTCCGGCACTGGCAAACTATGGCTACACCTTC.

The chain recombines TRBV28 with TRBJ2-3; D remains ambiguous. CDR1 is MDHEN and CDR2 is SYDVKM in the germline V gene. This CDR3 contains 16 residues. The germline V and J ends were trimmed by 5 bases and 4 bases, with 19 bases remaining between them. The CDR3 nucleotides are TGTGCCAGCAGTGGCGGCTGGGTCAGTCAGGCAGATACGCAGTATTTT. Its protein is CASSGGWVSQADTQYF.

V is TRBV6-1 and J is TRBJ2-7; the D gene could be TRBD1 or TRBD2 (6 bases each). The CDR3 has 15 amino acids. Germline V CDR1 and CDR2: MNHNS, SASEGT. V shed 11 bases and J shed 0 bases, with 20 bases lying between them. CDR3 sequence: CALQTEGGSSYEQYV. As DNA, the CDR3 is TGTGCCCTCCAGACGGAGGGGGGTAGCTCCTACGAGCAGTACGTC.

This chain connects TRBV5-5 to TRBJ2-7; the match to TRBD1 covers 8 bases. This CDR3 is built from 15 residues. The germline gives CDR1 SGHKS, CDR2 YYEKEE (reference sequence). The trim removed 1 base at V and 2 bases at J, leaving 5 bases unmatched. The CDR3 protein is CASSLWDRSTYEQYF. Written as DNA, the CDR3 is TGTGCCAGCAGCTTGTGGGACAGGTCAACCTACGAGCAGTACTTC.

The chain combines TRBV29-1 with TRBJ2-1, with D uncertain. The CDR3 consists of 12 residues. V lost 3 bases to trimming and J lost 6 bases, with 9 bases between them. Germline V gives CDR1 SQVTM, CDR2 ANQGSEA. The CDR3 DNA reads TGCAGCGTTGATAGGACGGGCAATGAGCAGTTCTTC. Translated: CSVDRTGNEQFF.

The rearrangement uses TRBV28 and TRBJ2-7, with D tentatively TRBD1 (6 bases). This CDR3 comprises 15 residues. The ends were cut back, 7 bases at V and 4 bases at J, with 20 bases in the middle. Per germline, CDR1 MDHEN and CDR2 SYDVKM. CDR3 coding DNA: TGTGCCAGCACTTACCCTGGACAGAGTGGTTACGAGCAGTACTTC. Amino acid sequence: CASTYPGQSGYEQYF.

The rearrangement uses TRBV29-1 and TRBJ2-3, with no clear D. Germline V gene data show CDR1 as SQVTM and CDR2 as ANQGSEA. V lost 1 base to trimming and J lost 4 bases, with 6 bases between them. The CDR3 sequence is 12 residues long. For the CDR3, the DNA is TGCAGCGTTGAAGTTAGGGCAGATACGCAGTATTTT. Its protein is CSVEVRADTQYF.

The chain recombines TRBV28 with TRBJ2-3; TRBD2 aligns across 9 bases. CDR3 length: 17 residues. Trimming cost V 8 bases and J 0 bases; bases outside gene matches: 12. The V gene's germline CDR1 is MDHEN and CDR2 SYDVKM. This CDR3 reads CASPPRAGGPSTDTQYF. Here the CDR3 DNA reads TGTGCCAGCCCCCCCCGAGCGGGGGGACCTAGCACAGATACGCAGTATTTT.

The chain uses TRBV20-1 and TRBJ2-6; D gene uncertain. Germline values: CDR1 DFQATT, CDR2 SNEGSKA (reference sequence). The CDR3 is 13 residues long. In DNA, the CDR3 is TGCAGCTCGTCGAGCTCTGGGGCCAACGTCCTGACTTTC. This sequence encodes CSSSSSGANVLTF.

The chain recombines TRBV5-1 with TRBJ2-1; no definite D call. The V gene lost 6 bases and the J gene lost 9 bases, with 13 bases spanning the gap. CDR1 and CDR2 from the germline V gene are SGHRS and YFSETQ. The CDR3 consists of 12 residues. CDR3 nucleotides: TGCGCCAGCACCCTTCTGGCTGGTGAGCAGTTCTTC. It yields the protein CASTLLAGEQFF.